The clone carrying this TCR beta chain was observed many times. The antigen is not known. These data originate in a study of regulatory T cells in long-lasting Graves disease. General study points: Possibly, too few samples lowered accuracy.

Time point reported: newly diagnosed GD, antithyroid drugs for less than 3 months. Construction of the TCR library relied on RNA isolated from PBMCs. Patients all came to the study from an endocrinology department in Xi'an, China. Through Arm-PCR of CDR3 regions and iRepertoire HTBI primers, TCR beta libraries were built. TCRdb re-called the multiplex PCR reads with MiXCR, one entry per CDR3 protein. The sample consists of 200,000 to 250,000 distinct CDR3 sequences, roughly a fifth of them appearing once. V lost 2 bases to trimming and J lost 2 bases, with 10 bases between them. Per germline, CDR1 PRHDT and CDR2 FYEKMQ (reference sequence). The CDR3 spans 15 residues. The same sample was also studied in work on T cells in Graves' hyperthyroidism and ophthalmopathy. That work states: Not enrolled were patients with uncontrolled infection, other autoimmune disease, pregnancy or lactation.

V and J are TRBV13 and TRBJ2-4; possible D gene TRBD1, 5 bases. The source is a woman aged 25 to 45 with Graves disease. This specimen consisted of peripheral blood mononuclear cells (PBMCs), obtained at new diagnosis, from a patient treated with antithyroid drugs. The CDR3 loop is CASSLQGFSKNIQYF. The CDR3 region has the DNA TGTGCCAGCAGCTTACAGGGTTTTTCCAAAAACATTCAGTACTTC.